A single sample is the source of the 16 T cell receptor beta chains below, sequenced in a study of beta chain features in type 1 diabetes. Of the isolated RNA, all was reverse transcribed, and so the sequenced material was expressed TCRB transcripts. Clones were sequenced by immunoSEQ multiplex PCR, and TCRdb holds only the in-frame ones, with some missing. This sample has 640,000 or so clones, with about 14% found just once. No antigen is known for these receptors. Overall study results and limits: Moderate but significant shortening of TCRB CDR3s was recorded in all four CD4+ subsets from Type 1 diabetes patients.

Input material: naive CD4+ T cells from blood. Source of these receptors: a man between 18 and 29 years old with type 1 diabetes.

V and J are TRBV5-4 and TRBJ2-5, with 13 bases matching TRBD2. In germline, CDR1 is SGHNT, CDR2 YYREEE (reference sequence). Germline trimming cut 4 bases from V and 0 bases from J; bases unmatched to any gene: 9. This CDR3 contains 18 residues. The CDR3 DNA follows: TGTGCCAGCAGCGGCGGGACTAGCGGGGATGGCTACCAAGAGACCCAGTACTTC. Translated: CASSGGTSGDGYQETQYF.

The chain carries TRBV7-9 and TRBJ2-7, with 13 nucleotides matching TRBD2. V shed 4 bases, J shed 1 base, and the junction held 4 bases outside the gene matches. The CDR3 has 16 amino acids. From germline, CDR1 is SEHNR and CDR2 FQNEAQ (reference sequence). The CDR3 DNA reads TGTGCCAGCAGCTGGGAACTAGCGGGAGGGTCCTACGAGCAGTACTTC. Protein: CASSWELAGGSYEQYF.

This clone was counted between two and nine times. The V and J genes are TRBV7-9 and TRBJ2-7, with D unresolved. This CDR3 has 14 residues. V was clipped by 7 bases and J by 0 bases, with 13 bases between them. Germline V gene data show CDR1 as SEHNR and CDR2 as FQNEAQ (reference sequence). The CDR3 nucleotides are TGTGCCAGCACCTTTGCTGGGATCTCCTACGAGCAGTACTTC. Translating it yields CASTFAGISYEQYF.

The chain has TRBV7-6 and TRBJ2-1; unclear D gene. The CDR3 sequence is 13 residues long. Germline V lookup: CDR1 SGHVS, CDR2 FNYEAQ. V lost 0 bases and J 2 bases, leaving 2 bases between the germline ends. The CDR3 reads CASSLAPYNEQFF. In DNA, the CDR3 is TGTGCCAGCAGCTTAGCTCCCTACAATGAGCAGTTCTTC. The full variable domain, in which reference TRBV7-6 and TRBJ2-1 provide the parts outside the CDR3, is GAGVSQSPRYKVTKRGQDVALRCDPISGHVSLYWYRQALGQGPEFLTYFNYEAQQDKSGLPNDRFSAERPEGSISTLTIQRTEQRDSAMYRCASSLAPYNEQFFGPGTRLTVL.

The chain employs TRBV20-1 and TRBJ1-2, with D unresolved. Germline V gives CDR1 DFQATT, CDR2 SNEGSKA (reference sequence). The CDR3 has 11 residues. Trimming removed 6 bases from V and 4 bases from J, with 9 bases in between. The CDR3, as DNA: TGCAGTGCAGACCGAAGCTATGGCTACACCTTC. This sequence encodes CSADRSYGYTF.

This clone appeared a few times. The J gene is TRBJ2-3, the V gene TRBV7-9, with TRBD2 matching 13 bases. Germline-derived CDR1 and CDR2 are SEHNR and FQNEAQ (reference sequence). Losses at the gene ends were 5 bases for V and 2 bases for J; bases not matched to a gene: 4. This CDR3 is built from 16 residues. The CDR3: CASSPGTSGATDTQYF. The CDR3 DNA sequence: TGTGCCAGCAGCCCTGGGACTAGCGGGGCCACAGATACGCAGTATTTT.

Comments on this clone: Other nucleotide sequences in the sample specify the same CDR3. This chain uses TRBV2 with TRBJ1-2, with TRBD1 as a possible D gene (5 bases). CDR3 length: 12 amino acids. Germline values: CDR1 SNHLY, CDR2 FYNNEI. Deletions cut 4 bases from V and 7 bases from J, with 10 bases between. The CDR3 region has the DNA TGTGCCAGCAGTGGGCAGGGCGGTGGCTACACCTTC. Translated: CASSGQGGGYTF.

The CDR3 nucleotides read TGTGCCAGCAGCTTATCTCCGAGTGGCGCTGGAAACACCATATATTTT. Residues: CASSLSPSGAGNTIYF. This chain connects TRBV7-6 to TRBJ1-3; D gene uncertain. This CDR3 contains 16 residues. With 2 bases removed from V and 2 bases from J, the gap between germline ends came to 13 bases. The germline V gene has CDR1 SGHVS and CDR2 FNYEAQ.

The gene calls are TRBV10-3 and TRBJ2-1; D is perhaps TRBD1 (6 bases). The CDR3 is made up of 13 amino acids. Germline V CDR1 and CDR2: ENHRY, SYGVKD. The ends were cut back, 2 bases at V and 5 bases at J, with 7 bases in the middle. The CDR3 spells CAISEGQHNEQFF. CDR3 sequence (DNA): TGTGCCATCAGTGAGGGACAGCACAATGAGCAGTTCTTC.

This clone appeared a few times. The genes are TRBV10-3 and TRBJ2-3; 15 bases align to TRBD2. This CDR3 is built from 14 residues. After removal of 10 bases from V and 5 bases from J, the junction contained 4 bases not matched to a gene. The germline CDR1 and CDR2 sequences are ENHRY and SYGVKD. The CDR3 region is CATGLAGGQDTQYF. The CDR3 DNA reads as TGTGCCACGGGACTAGCGGGAGGTCAAGATACGCAGTATTTT.

V is TRBV19 and J is TRBJ2-2; no firm D call. V was trimmed by 6 bases and J by 4 bases, leaving 18 bases between them. Germline lookup yields CDR1 LNHDA and CDR2 SQIVND (reference sequence). The CDR3 extends over 16 amino acids. In nucleotides, the CDR3 is TGTGCCAGTAGATTCGAGGCACCGCTAATCACCGGGGAGCTGTTTTTT. This sequence encodes CASRFEAPLITGELFF.

The genes are TRBV2 and TRBJ2-7; perhaps TRBD2 as D (6 bases). There are 16 residues in the CDR3. Germline assignment: CDR1 SNHLY and CDR2 FYNNEI. V shed 7 bases and J shed 3 bases, with 22 bases lying between them. CDR3 protein: CASTLMGTLSSYEQYF. CDR3 coding DNA: TGTGCCAGCACCCTGATGGGGACTTTATCAAGCTACGAGCAGTACTTC.

The J gene is TRBJ2-1, the V gene TRBV11-2; D call uncertain. Germline loops: CDR1 SGHAT, CDR2 FQNNGV. This CDR3 is 15 amino acids long. Trimming removed 7 bases at V and 3 bases at J, with 16 bases between. As DNA, the CDR3 is TGTGCCAGCAACAGTCCCCTCTCGAACTACAATGAGCAGTTCTTC. Translating gives CASNSPLSNYNEQFF. Supplemented by reference TRBV11-2 and TRBJ2-1, the full variable domain reads EAGVAQSPRYKIIEKRQSVAFWCNPISGHATLYWYQQILGQGPKLLIQFQNNGVVDDSQLPKDRFSAERLKGVDSTLKIQPAKLEDSAVYLCASNSPLSNYNEQFFGPGTRLTVL.

This clone showed up just a few times. The chain recombines TRBV10-3 with TRBJ2-1; 9 positions agree with TRBD1. Germline assignment: CDR1 ENHRY and CDR2 SYGVKD. The CDR3 has 15 residues. The trim removed 7 bases at V and 5 bases at J, leaving 9 bases unmatched. The CDR3 region has the DNA TGTGCCATCACCCAGGGGGGACAGGGTGACAATGAGCAGTTCTTC. Translated: CAITQGGQGDNEQFF.

The chain links TRBV18 to TRBJ2-7; the D gene is possibly TRBD2 (6 bases). Germline V gene lookup returns CDR1 KGHSH and CDR2 LQKENI. This CDR3 is 15 amino acids long. Trimming took off 1 base at V and 5 bases at J, with 15 bases between the two ends. This chain's CDR3 is CASSPLRSGDNEQYF. DNA of the CDR3: TGTGCCAGCTCACCACTTAGGTCGGGGGATAACGAGCAGTACTTC.

This clone was seen only a few times. This chain connects TRBV6-5 to TRBJ2-3; TRBD1 might be the D (6 bases). Germline V gene lookup returns CDR1 MNHEY and CDR2 SVGAGI. Trimming took off 7 bases at V and 2 bases at J, with 16 bases between the two ends. The CDR3 covers 15 residues. The CDR3 region has the DNA TGTGCCAGCACGGCAGGGGCCCCATCCACAGATACGCAGTATTTT. This sequence encodes CASTAGAPSTDTQYF.